This T cell receptor beta chain is drawn from a study of read filtering for tumor transcriptome and immune sequencing. The germline V gene encodes CDR1 DFQATT and CDR2 SNEGSKA (reference sequence). This CDR3 spans 13 amino acids. After removal of 6 bases from V and 7 bases from J, the junction contained 6 bases not matched to a gene. From roughly 400 ng of RNA, a library with molecular barcoded alpha/delta and beta/gamma adaptors was made. One entry per CDR3 protein, called by TCRdb with MiXCR from the reads. The data contain 90,000 to 95,000 distinct CDR3 sequences, under 25% of them singletons. In its sample, this clonotype was seen many times.

The sequenced material came from a population of CD138-negative cells sorted from bone marrow. This chain uses TRBV20-1 with TRBJ1-6; 7 bases fit TRBD1. This sequence was found in a donor at least 40 years old with multiple myeloma. The CDR3 here is CSAKGDRNSPLHF. The CDR3 DNA reads as TGCAGTGCCAAGGGGGACAGAAATTCACCCCTCCACTTT.